These 8 T cell receptor beta chains share one sample of origin, sequenced in a study of glioma-infiltrating T cells (TCRdb year 2016). The listed sequencing device is Illumina MiSeq. The iRepertoire nested amplicon-rescue multiplex PCR (arm-PCR) platform was used to amplify TCR alpha and beta CDR3 regions from RNA. TCRdb reworked the public reads: Q25 trimming with fastp, MiXCR clone assembly, productive beta chains retained. Under each unique CDR3 protein, matching rows form one entry showing the most common genes and DNA. In all, the sample holds 300,000 to 450,000 distinct CDR3 sequences, and about two fifths of those were seen once. The ten biggest clones cover about 12% of the sample. Sequenced: glioma tissue, nonneoplastic brain tissue, or PBMCs (not recorded which). The origin of the receptors is a human donor with low-grade glioma or glioblastoma, undergoing nonglioma brain surgery, or in good health (not recorded which).

The chain carries TRBV29-1 and TRBJ2-7; TRBD2 might be the D (5 bases). This CDR3 contains 12 residues. CDR1 and CDR2 from the germline V gene are SQVTM and ANQGSEA. Trimming removed 4 bases from V and 3 bases from J, with 10 bases in between. The CDR3 bases are TGCAGCGTTGGACTGGCGGGCTACGAGCAGTACTTC. This gives the protein CSVGLAGYEQYF.

This clonotype was found a few times. The V gene is TRBV20-1, the J gene TRBJ2-2, with 14 positions matching TRBD2. The length of the CDR3 is 16 residues. Trimming took 3 bases from V and 5 from J; bases not matched to a gene: 5. Germline values: CDR1 DFQATT, CDR2 SNEGSKA (reference sequence). The CDR3 spells CSARGLAGEGTGELFF. The CDR3 bases are TGCAGTGCTAGGGGACTAGCGGGAGAGGGTACCGGGGAGCTGTTTTTT.

The chain couples TRBV20-1 to TRBJ2-7, with unresolved D. The CDR3 has 12 amino acids. Germline CDR1 is DFQATT and CDR2 is SNEGSKA (reference sequence). Trimming cost V 4 bases and J 2 bases, with 9 bases left between them. The CDR3 protein is CSATPSAYEQYF. CDR3 nucleotide sequence: TGCAGTGCTACCCCGTCCGCCTACGAGCAGTACTTC.

This chain links TRBV5-1 with TRBJ2-3; either TRBD1 or TRBD2 may fit D (5 bases each). The length of the CDR3 is 15 residues. Per germline, CDR1 SGHRS and CDR2 YFSETQ. The V and J ends lost 0 bases and 4 bases respectively, with 12 bases between them. The CDR3 nucleotides are TGCGCCAGCAGCTTGGGGGAGACAGTTTCAGATACGCAGTATTTT. Translating it yields CASSLGETVSDTQYF. Variable domain in full (rest from reference TRBV5-1 and TRBJ2-3): KAGVTQTPRYLIKTRGQQVTLSCSPISGHRSVSWYQQTPGQGLQFLFEYFSETQRNKGNFPGRFSGRQFSNSRSEMNVSTLELGDSALYLCASSLGETVSDTQYFGPGTRLTVL.

As to this clonotype: A junction boundary mismatches the germline segment, possibly from a read error. This rearrangement joins TRBV6-5 to TRBJ2-3, with 12 bases identical to TRBD1. Looked up from germline, CDR1 is MNHEY and CDR2 is SVGAGI. The CDR3 contains 17 residues. The CDR3 DNA reads TGTGCCATCAGTGAGTCGAAGGGGACAGGGGGCACAGGTACGCAGTATTTT. It encodes CAISESKGTGGTGTQYF.

This clonotype was seen many times. The V and J genes are TRBV27 and TRBJ1-1; D gene uncertain. The CDR3 has 11 amino acids. Germline V gene sequence: CDR1 MNHEY, CDR2 SMNVEV (reference sequence). The V and J ends lost 4 bases and 7 bases respectively, with 7 bases between them. This CDR3 is CASSSAGEAFF. The CDR3 coding sequence is TGTGCCAGCAGTTCTGCTGGTGAAGCTTTCTTT.

This clonotype was found a few times. The chain couples TRBV10-3 to TRBJ2-1; TRBD2 might be the D (5 bases). The CDR3 consists of 13 residues. V lost 6 bases to trimming and J lost 4 bases, with 10 bases between them. Germline values: CDR1 ENHRY, CDR2 SYGVKD. The CDR3 protein is CAIRALEYNEQFF. CDR3 bases: TGTGCCATCAGAGCACTAGAATACAATGAGCAGTTCTTC.

This clonotype was observed a few times. The rearrangement uses TRBV14 and TRBJ1-1; no clear D. Germline V CDR1 and CDR2: SGHDN, FVKESK. The CDR3 length is 13 residues. V was cut by 3 bases and J by 11 bases, with 16 bases left in between. The CDR3 region has the DNA TGTGCCAGCAGCCACTATGACACCCGCCGGGCTTTCTTT. Amino acids: CASSHYDTRRAFF.